This TCR beta chain emerged from a study of tissue T cells after allogeneic stem cell transplantation. The study, taken as a whole, reports: Which tissue TCRs were alloreactive or antigen-specific was not determined. Some clones might be persisting host cells. Shared clones across patients were few; motif clustering revealed tissue-specific shared signatures. Anatomically similar tissues had similar TCR repertoires within each patient.

The time point is: mouse harvest day 14 after allogeneic transplant. Tail vein injection delivered 10^7 T-cell-depleted bone marrow cells and 10^6 splenic CD5+ T cells. The CDR3 sequence is 13 residues long. J was trimmed by 7 bases and V by 5 bases; bases with no gene match: 3. Germline values: CDR1 SGHSA, CDR2 FRNQAP. Concerning this clone: What it binds is unknown. Genes and germline are mouse. The read terminates 1 residue ahead of where the CDR3 ends, so the germline J gene completes it.

Sequencing of TCRbeta CDR3 at survey depth gave sequences and template counts. TCRdb keeps only in-frame clones here, not all; method: immunoSEQ multiplex PCR. Of about 3,000 clones detected, 35% to 50% appear once; the ten largest clones hold 25% to 30%. The rearrangement joins TRBV16 to TRBJ1-4; 8 bases map to TRBD1. The sequenced sample consisted of lymph node tissue. This clonotype originated in a female BALB/c mouse given C57BL/6 T cells with graft-versus-host disease after an allogeneic hematopoietic cell transplant. CDR3 residues: CASSPTGGERLFF. CDR3 DNA (partial): TGTGCAAGCAGCCCCACAGGGGGCGAAAGATTATTT.